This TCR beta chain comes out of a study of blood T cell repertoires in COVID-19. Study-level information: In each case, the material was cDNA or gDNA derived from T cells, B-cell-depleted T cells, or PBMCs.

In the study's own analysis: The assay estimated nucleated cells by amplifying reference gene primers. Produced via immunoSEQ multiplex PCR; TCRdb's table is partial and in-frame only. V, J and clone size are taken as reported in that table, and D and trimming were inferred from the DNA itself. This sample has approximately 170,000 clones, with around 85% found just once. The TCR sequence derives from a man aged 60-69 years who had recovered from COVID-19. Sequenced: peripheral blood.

CDR3 protein: CASSLGQGKTHNEQFF. The CDR3 coding sequence is TGTGCCAGCAGCCTAGGACAGGGGAAAACTCACAATGAGCAGTTCTTC. This chain joins TRBV6-2 or TRBV6-3 and TRBJ2-1; 9 bases agree with TRBD1. The CDR3 totals 16 residues. Germline CDR1 is MNHEY and CDR2 is SVGEGT. V shed 6 bases and J 5 bases; nucleotides not matched to a gene: 11.